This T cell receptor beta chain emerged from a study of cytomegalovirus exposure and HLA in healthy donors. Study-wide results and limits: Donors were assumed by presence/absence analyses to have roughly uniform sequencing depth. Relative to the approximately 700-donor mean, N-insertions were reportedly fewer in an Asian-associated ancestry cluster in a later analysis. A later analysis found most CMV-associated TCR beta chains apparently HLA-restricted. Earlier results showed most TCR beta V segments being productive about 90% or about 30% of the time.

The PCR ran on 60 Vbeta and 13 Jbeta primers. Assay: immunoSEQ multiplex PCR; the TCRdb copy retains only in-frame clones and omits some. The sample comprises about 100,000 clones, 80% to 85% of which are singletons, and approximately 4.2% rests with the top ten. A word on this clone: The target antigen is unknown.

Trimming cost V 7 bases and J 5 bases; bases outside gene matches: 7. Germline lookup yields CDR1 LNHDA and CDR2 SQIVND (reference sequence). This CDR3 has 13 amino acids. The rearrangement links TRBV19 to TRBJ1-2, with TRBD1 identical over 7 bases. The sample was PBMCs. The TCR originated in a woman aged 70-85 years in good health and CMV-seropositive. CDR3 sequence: CASTKGQQYGYTF. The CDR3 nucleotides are TGTGCCAGTACCAAGGGACAGCAGTATGGCTACACCTTC.